Following are 12 T cell receptor beta chains from one sample sequenced in a study of blood T cell repertoires in COVID-19. Produced via immunoSEQ multiplex PCR; TCRdb's table is partial and in-frame only. The sample consists of about 150,000 clones, roughly 82% of them appearing once. The source material was peripheral blood. All receptors derive from a woman in her 50s with acute or convalescent COVID-19.

The chain links TRBV2 to TRBJ2-2; 7 nucleotides line up with TRBD2. Looked up from germline, CDR1 is SNHLY and CDR2 is FYNNEI. Unmatched junction bases numbered 5, after V lost 3 bases and J lost 1 base. This CDR3 comprises 16 residues. The CDR3 reads CASSEYGGRNTGELFF. DNA for the CDR3: TGTGCCAGCAGTGAGTATGGCGGGAGGAACACCGGGGAGCTGTTTTTT.

The J gene is TRBJ1-2, the V gene TRBV12-3 or TRBV12-4, with 7 positions matching TRBD1. This CDR3 is built from 13 residues. The junction had 15 bases not matched to a gene; V was cut back by 7 bases and J by 13 bases. This CDR3 reads CASIPPGTVASTF. The CDR3 coding sequence is TGTGCCAGCATCCCCCCCGGGACAGTAGCTTCCACCTTC.

This sequence joins TRBV6-2 or TRBV6-3 and TRBJ2-4, with 10 positions matching TRBD2. Looked up from germline, CDR1 is MNHEY and CDR2 is SVGEGT. After removal of 2 bases from V and 3 bases from J, the junction contained 7 bases not matched to a gene. The CDR3 is 17 amino acids. CDR3 protein: CASSYPSSGRDKNIQYF. The CDR3 coding sequence is TGTGCCAGCAGTTACCCATCTAGCGGGAGAGACAAAAACATTCAGTACTTC.

The chain combines TRBV11-3 with TRBJ2-3; 8 bases are shared with TRBD2. There are 14 residues in the CDR3. The V gene's germline CDR1 is SGHNT and CDR2 YENEEA. Trimming at V came to 3 bases and at J to 1 base, leaving 0 bases not matched to a gene. The CDR3 spells CASSFSGGTDTQYF. DNA for the CDR3: TGTGCCAGCAGCTTTAGCGGGGGCACAGATACGCAGTATTTT.

The gene calls are TRBV19 and TRBJ1-5; 7 bases agree with TRBD1. Per the germline V gene, CDR1 is LNHDA and CDR2 is SQIVND (reference sequence). The J segment lost 7 bases and the V segment lost 4 bases, leaving 7 bases of the junction unmatched. The CDR3 extends over 14 amino acids. The CDR3 sequence: CASSTETGLQPQHF. The CDR3 DNA reads TGTGCCAGTAGTACCGAGACAGGGCTACAGCCCCAGCATTTT.

The chain joins TRBV19 to TRBJ1-5; TRBD1 matches at 10 bases. The V segment lost 5 bases and the J segment 0 bases; nucleotides outside the gene matches: 16. The germline CDR1 and CDR2 sequences are LNHDA and SQIVND (reference sequence). The CDR3 covers 20 residues. The CDR3 reads CASSGRDRGFMSTSNQPQHF. The CDR3 nucleotides are TGTGCCAGTAGTGGCCGGGACAGGGGATTCATGTCAACTAGCAATCAGCCCCAGCATTTT.

As concerns this clone: The junction departs from the called germline gene at one end, perhaps through a read error. The CDR3: CASSQDLGQGKCMDF. For the CDR3, the DNA is TGTGCCAGCAGCCAAGATCTGGGACAGGGGAAGTGTATGGATTTT. The J gene is TRBJ1-3, the V gene TRBV3-1 (or the pseudogene TRBV3-2); 10 bases fit TRBD1. This CDR3 spans 15 amino acids. Germline assignment: CDR1 LGHDT and CDR2 YNNKEL (reference sequence).

This clone was detected a few times. This sequence joins TRBV5-1 and TRBJ1-3, with a possible D match to TRBD1 (6 bases). Germline values: CDR1 SGHRS, CDR2 YFSETQ. The ends were cut back, 1 base at V and 0 bases at J, with 11 bases in the middle. The CDR3 is made up of 16 amino acids. CDR3: CASSLQGYSSGNTIYF. Written as DNA, the CDR3 is TGCGCCAGCAGCTTGCAGGGGTACAGCTCTGGAAACACCATATATTTT.

The chain is built from TRBV5-1 and TRBJ2-5; 7 bases map to TRBD1. The V segment lost 3 bases and the J segment 5 bases; nucleotides outside the gene matches: 10. Germline V gene sequence: CDR1 SGHRS, CDR2 YFSETQ. The CDR3 is 15 amino acids. This CDR3 is CASSSGTAERETQYF. The CDR3 region has the DNA TGCGCCAGCAGCTCAGGGACAGCAGAGAGGGAGACCCAGTACTTC.

The chain combines TRBV5-1 with TRBJ1-6, with D maybe TRBD1 (5 bases). The germline CDR1 and CDR2 sequences are SGHRS and YFSETQ. V lost 1 base, J lost 8 bases, and 19 bases lay in between. The CDR3 runs 17 residues. CDR3 in amino acids: CASSLYRQGNTDSPLHF. The CDR3 bases are TGCGCCAGCAGCTTGTATCGGCAGGGCAACACGGATTCACCCCTCCACTTT.

The chain carries TRBV3-1 (or the pseudogene TRBV3-2) and TRBJ1-1; D gene uncertain. Trimming stripped 4 bases from V and 5 bases from J, with 8 bases between. This CDR3 region has 12 residues. Germline values: CDR1 LGHDT, CDR2 YNNKEL (reference sequence). The CDR3 DNA reads as TGTGCCAGCAGCCGTGCGGGGACTGAAGCTTTCTTT. Its translation is CASSRAGTEAFF.

The rearrangement uses TRBV30 and TRBJ1-4; possibly TRBD1 for D (6 bases). V was clipped by 6 bases and J by 5 bases, with 16 bases between them. The CDR3 is 14 residues long. In germline, CDR1 is GTSNPN, CDR2 SVGIG (reference sequence). This CDR3 is CACLDRSQNEKLFF. The DNA for the CDR3 is TGTGCCTGCCTTGACAGGAGTCAGAATGAAAAACTGTTTTTT.